The 25 T cell receptor beta chains in this list originate from one sample, sequenced in a study of T cells expressing NK-cell markers. Using the 5' RACE reads, TCRdb records one entry per CDR3 protein without DNA. Its table lists a few hundred thousand distinct CDR3 sequences. The specimen sequenced was blood T cells: a sorted CD56 or NKG2C T cell subset, CD4+ or CD8+ T cells, or bulk PBMC T cells (not recorded which). These receptors originate from a man between 18 and 69 years old in good health.

The V gene is TRBV19, the J gene TRBJ2-4; with no DNA, the TCRdb D assignment of TRBD1 cannot be verified. The CDR3 runs 16 residues. The germline CDR1 and CDR2 sequences are LNHDA and SQIVND (reference sequence). The CDR3 reads CASSIRQEIAKNIQYF.

The genes are TRBV5-1 and TRBJ2-7; TCRdb returns TRBD1, unconfirmable since there is no DNA. Germline CDR1 SGHRS, CDR2 YFSETQ. This CDR3 is built from 15 residues. This chain's CDR3 is CASSWTGEIGHEQYF.

This rearrangement joins TRBV7-2 to TRBJ1-5. CDR3 length: 13 amino acids. Germline CDR1 is SGHTA and CDR2 is FQGNSA. CDR3 region: CASSSNTNQPQHF.

The V and J genes are TRBV6-2 or TRBV6-3 and TRBJ2-1; TCRdb reports TRBD1, a call that lacks DNA to check it against. Germline lookup yields CDR1 MNHEY and CDR2 SVGEGT. This CDR3 is built from 15 residues. The CDR3 is CASCKGGARRNEQFF.

V and J are TRBV5-6 and TRBJ1-4; without DNA, the TCRdb call of TRBD1 cannot be checked. Germline assignment: CDR1 SGHDT and CDR2 YYEEEE. The CDR3 totals 14 residues. Here the CDR3 reads CASSHFDRGEKLFF.

The rearrangement joins TRBV7-9 to TRBJ2-3; TCRdb gives TRBD1 as the D gene, but with no DNA this cannot be confirmed. Germline loops: CDR1 SEHNR, CDR2 FQNEAQ (reference sequence). CDR3 length equals 17 residues. The CDR3 loop is CASAILGRVKSTDTQYF.

V and J are TRBV28 and TRBJ2-2; TCRdb calls TRBD1, which cannot be checked without DNA. Germline V CDR1 and CDR2: MDHEN, SYDVKM. The CDR3 sequence is 15 residues long. CDR3 protein: CASSRGNTNTGELFF.

The rearrangement links TRBV4-1 to TRBJ1-6; TCRdb's D gene call, TRBD1, goes unchecked for lack of DNA. Looked up from germline, CDR1 is MGHRA and CDR2 is YSYEKL. The CDR3 covers 15 residues. CDR3: CASSQGGQGYSPLHF.

J is TRBJ1-2 and V is TRBV19. Germline CDR1 and CDR2: LNHDA and SQIVND (reference sequence). The CDR3 extends over 12 amino acids. The CDR3 protein is CATQGYNYGYTF.

The chain links TRBV5-6 to TRBJ2-3; TCRdb indicates TRBD1, and absent DNA this call remains unverified. The length of the CDR3 is 16 residues. Germline lookup yields CDR1 SGHDT and CDR2 YYEEEE. CDR3 in amino acids: CASSIGQPKRTDTQYF.

The J gene is TRBJ1-5, the V gene TRBV20-1; lacking DNA, the TRBD1 call made by TCRdb goes unchecked. This CDR3 is built from 18 residues. Germline assignment: CDR1 DFQATT and CDR2 SNEGSKA (reference sequence). The CDR3 loop is CSARIDIGSGYSNQPQHF.

CDR3 sequence: CASSPGFLNEQYF. V gene TRBV12-3 or TRBV12-4 combines with J gene TRBJ2-7; no DNA is available, so the TRBD1 call from TCRdb remains unchecked. This CDR3 comprises 13 residues.

This chain connects TRBV9 to TRBJ2-1; TCRdb outputs TRBD2, but without DNA this stays unchecked. The CDR3 contains 14 residues. Germline V gene sequence: CDR1 SGDLS, CDR2 YYNGEE. The CDR3 sequence: CASSPTTRFYEQFF.

The chain is built from TRBV5-1 and TRBJ1-1. Germline CDR1 and CDR2: SGHRS and YFSETQ. The length of the CDR3 is 15 residues. CDR3 sequence: CASSLGLGVNTEAFF.

The V call is TRBV2, the J call TRBJ2-2. The CDR3 is 11 residues long. Germline V CDR1 and CDR2: SNHLY, FYNNEI. The CDR3: CASSLKGELFF.

The chain carries TRBV15 and TRBJ2-7; the D gene TCRdb calls, TRBD1, cannot be checked with no DNA. CDR1 and CDR2 (germline): LNHNV, YYDKDF (reference sequence). This CDR3 region has 13 residues. The CDR3 region is CATGQAAIREQYF.

The J gene is TRBJ2-7, the V gene TRBV20-1; TCRdb's D call of TRBD1 is untestable without DNA. This CDR3 is built from 13 residues. The germline V gene encodes CDR1 DFQATT and CDR2 SNEGSKA (reference sequence). The CDR3 loop is CSASRQGSYEQYF.

The V gene is TRBV7-9, the J gene TRBJ2-1; the D gene TCRdb calls, TRBD1, cannot be checked with no DNA. There are 14 residues in the CDR3. Germline CDR1 and CDR2: SEHNR and FQNEAQ (reference sequence). The CDR3 is CASTQRGRPNEQFF.

CDR3 amino acids: CASSWEGQGPFPGELFF. V usage is TRBV27 and J usage is TRBJ2-2; TCRdb outputs TRBD1, but without DNA this stays unchecked. Germline V gives CDR1 MNHEY, CDR2 SMNVEV (reference sequence). This CDR3 is 17 amino acids long.

This chain connects TRBV9 to TRBJ2-2. The CDR3 length is 14 residues. CDR1 is SGDLS, CDR2 YYNGEE, per germline. The CDR3 reads CASRDRKNTGELFF.

V gene TRBV6-5 combines with J gene TRBJ2-1; TCRdb's D call, TRBD1, is unchecked because there is no DNA. The CDR3 has 11 amino acids. CDR1 is MNHEY, CDR2 SVGAGI, per germline. CDR3 region: CASRQYNEQFF.

This rearrangement joins TRBV19 to TRBJ2-1; without DNA, the TCRdb call of TRBD1 cannot be checked. Germline lookup yields CDR1 LNHDA and CDR2 SQIVND (reference sequence). This CDR3 has 14 amino acids. The CDR3 sequence is CASSVTGGNNEQFF.

The CDR3 region is CASSVRAGTSYEQYF. The chain employs TRBV5-4 and TRBJ2-7; lacking DNA, the TRBD2 call made by TCRdb goes unchecked. The CDR3 totals 15 residues. Looked up from germline, CDR1 is SGHNT and CDR2 is YYREEE (reference sequence).

The chain is built from TRBV5-1 and TRBJ1-5; TCRdb proposes TRBD1, but this gene call is untestable without DNA. Germline CDR1 is SGHRS and CDR2 is YFSETQ. This CDR3 contains 14 residues. This CDR3 is CASSLGGFNQPQHF.

This sequence joins TRBV5-6 and TRBJ2-5; TCRdb indicates TRBD1, and absent DNA this call remains unverified. Looked up from germline, CDR1 is SGHDT and CDR2 is YYEEEE. This CDR3 has 15 residues. CDR3 amino acids: CASSWTDRAQETQYF. Using reference TRBV5-6 and TRBJ2-5 for the parts outside the CDR3, the full variable domain is DAGVTQSPTHLIKTRGQQVTLRCSPKSGHDTVSWYQQALGQGPQFIFQYYEEEERQRGNFPDRFSGHQFPNYSSELNVNALLLGDSALYLCASSWTDRAQETQYFGPGTRLLVL.